Shown below are 31 T cell receptor beta chains from a single sample sequenced in a study of response to subunit inactivated influenza vaccine. TCRdb re-called the RT-PCR reads through MiXCR, storing one row per CDR3 protein. The sample lists more than 600,000 distinct CDR3 sequences, 18% occurring once. The sample in question was PBMCs from blood, obtained more than 4 days after vaccination. Source of these receptors: a man between 45 and 60 years old who received an inactivated influenza vaccine.

The chain uses TRBV29-1 and TRBJ2-3, with a possible D match to TRBD1 (5 bases). CDR1 and CDR2 (germline): SQVTM, ANQGSEA. Trimming removed 5 bases at V and 3 bases at J, with 12 bases between. The CDR3 has 13 residues. This CDR3 is CSVSRGRTDTQYF. The CDR3 DNA is TGCAGCGTTAGTAGGGGCCGGACAGATACGCAGTATTTT.

V gene TRBV12-3 or TRBV12-4 combines with J gene TRBJ1-6, with TRBD1 as a possible D gene (5 bases). V lost 5 bases, J lost 7 bases, and 12 bases lay in between. This CDR3 has 14 residues. The CDR3 region is CASSKGTANSPLHF. CDR3 in DNA: TGTGCCAGCAGTAAGGGGACTGCGAATTCACCCCTCCACTTT.

The table lists this clonotype with many counts. J is TRBJ2-3 and V is TRBV12-3 or TRBV12-4, with 8 nucleotides matching TRBD1. This CDR3 contains 14 residues. The V gene end was trimmed by 8 bases and the J gene end by 2 bases; junction bases not matched to a gene: 6. DNA of the CDR3: TGTGCCAGCGTGCAGGGGGCAGACACAGATACGCAGTATTTT. Amino acid sequence: CASVQGADTDTQYF.

The chain uses TRBV7-2 and TRBJ2-1; 11 bases fit TRBD2. Germline values: CDR1 SGHTA, CDR2 FQGNSA. Trimming removed 5 bases from V and 14 bases from J; junction bases left unmatched: 17. The CDR3 runs 16 residues. In DNA, the CDR3 is TGTGCCAGCAGCACCACTTCACTAGCGGGGGTGGCCCCGGAGTTCTTC. Residues: CASSTTSLAGVAPEFF.

This clonotype has more than one count but fewer than ten. The gene calls are TRBV15 and TRBJ2-2, with unresolved D. The ends were cut back, 1 base at V and 2 bases at J, with 8 bases in the middle. The CDR3 contains 15 residues. CDR1 LNHNV and CDR2 YYDKDF come from the germline V gene (reference sequence). In DNA form, the CDR3 reads TGTGCCACCAGCAGAGTAGTTCGAAACACCGGGGAGCTGTTTTTT. Residues: CATSRVVRNTGELFF.

CDR3 loop: CATRRPYETQYF. The CDR3 DNA follows: TGTGCCACCCGGCGGCCTTATGAGACCCAGTACTTC. V usage is TRBV6-6 and J usage is TRBJ2-5; D unclear. Trimming took 10 bases from V and 5 from J, leaving 14 bases between them. Germline loops: CDR1 MNHNY, CDR2 SVGAGI (reference sequence). The CDR3 contains 12 residues.

V gene TRBV6-1 combines with J gene TRBJ2-7; 7 bases match TRBD2. Trimming took 5 bases from V and 6 from J; bases not matched to a gene: 7. The germline CDR1 and CDR2 sequences are MNHNS and SASEGT. CDR3 length: 13 residues. The CDR3 nucleotides read TGTGCCAGCAGTCCGGGATGGGGGGGCGAGCAGTACTTC. Protein: CASSPGWGGEQYF.

The sample holds a few counts of this clonotype. J is TRBJ1-1 and V is TRBV3-1, with D uncertain. V was cut by 1 base and J by 1 base, with 10 bases left in between. The CDR3 spans 15 residues. The germline gives CDR1 LGHDT, CDR2 YNNKEL (reference sequence). The DNA for the CDR3 is TGTGCCAGCAGCCAAGTAGGGTGGAAGAACACTGAAGCTTTCTTT. It encodes CASSQVGWKNTEAFF. The full variable domain, in which reference TRBV3-1 and TRBJ1-1 provide the parts outside the CDR3, is DTAVSQTPKYLVTQMGNDKSIKCEQNLGHDTMYWYKQDSKKFLKIMFSYNNKELIINETVPNRFSPKSPDKAHLNLHINSLELGDSAVYFCASSQVGWKNTEAFFGQGTRLTVV.

This chain connects TRBV7-2 to TRBJ2-7; D not certain. This CDR3 is 13 amino acids long. Germline lookup yields CDR1 SGHTA and CDR2 FQGNSA. Trimming left V 1 base short and J 2 bases short, with 6 bases between. The CDR3 reads CASSLVFPYEQYF. CDR3 coding DNA: TGTGCCAGCAGCTTAGTTTTCCCCTACGAGCAGTACTTC.

V is TRBV20-1 and J is TRBJ2-7, with 11 bases matching TRBD1. The V and J ends lost 6 bases and 4 bases, in that order; junction bases with no gene match: 5. Germline assignment: CDR1 DFQATT and CDR2 SNEGSKA (reference sequence). This CDR3 has 13 residues. In DNA form, the CDR3 reads TGCAGTGCCCCCGGGACAGGGGGATACGAGCAGTACTTC. It translates to CSAPGTGGYEQYF.

Only a few counts were recorded for this clonotype. The chain combines TRBV7-6 with TRBJ2-1, with D possibly matching TRBD1 (6 bases). This CDR3 spans 17 amino acids. V was shortened by 3 bases and J by 4 bases, with 19 bases between the two germline ends. Germline V CDR1 and CDR2: SGHVS, FNYEAQ. This chain's CDR3 is CASSFEGVGAGYNEQFF. For the CDR3, the DNA is TGTGCCAGCAGCTTTGAGGGGGTGGGAGCTGGTTACAATGAGCAGTTCTTC.

The rearrangement links TRBV5-1 to TRBJ2-5; TRBD1 aligns across 8 bases. There are 14 residues in the CDR3. J was trimmed by 5 bases and V by 3 bases; bases with no gene match: 6. CDR1 and CDR2 from the germline V gene are SGHRS and YFSETQ. The CDR3 DNA sequence: TGCGCCAGCAGCTCGGGACAGGAGGTCGAGACCCAGTACTTC. Protein sequence: CASSSGQEVETQYF.

This clonotype turned up a few times. The chain couples TRBV20-1 to TRBJ2-5; D is undetermined. The V gene's germline CDR1 is DFQATT and CDR2 SNEGSKA (reference sequence). This CDR3 is 11 amino acids long. V was cut by 5 bases and J by 5 bases, with 9 bases left in between. CDR3 residues: CSADDRETQYF. The DNA of the CDR3 is TGCAGTGCTGACGACCGGGAGACCCAGTACTTC.

This clonotype was seen a handful of times. The chain employs TRBV29-1 and TRBJ2-3; maybe TRBD2 (5 bases). Germline CDR1 reads SQVTM; CDR2 reads ANQGSEA. There are 13 residues in the CDR3. The V gene lost 5 bases and the J gene lost 0 bases, with 9 bases spanning the gap. The CDR3 DNA sequence: TGCAGCGTTAAACGGGGTAGCACAGATACGCAGTATTTT. It yields the protein CSVKRGSTDTQYF.

This clonotype was detected only a few times. The chain joins TRBV20-1 to TRBJ1-1, with TRBD1 as a possible D gene (5 bases). Germline values: CDR1 DFQATT, CDR2 SNEGSKA (reference sequence). V shed 1 base and J shed 7 bases, with 10 bases lying between them. The CDR3 is 12 amino acids. The CDR3: CSARGWDFEAFF. The CDR3 bases are TGCAGTGCTAGAGGTTGGGACTTTGAAGCTTTCTTT.

This clonotype was counted only a few times. This chain uses TRBV12-3 or TRBV12-4 with TRBJ2-1; TRBD1 matches at 8 bases. There are 15 residues in the CDR3. The ends lost 3 bases at V and 9 bases at J; junction bases unmatched: 10. The CDR3 region is CASSFVGQGTGEQFF. In nucleotides, the CDR3 is TGTGCCAGCAGTTTTGTTGGACAGGGAACCGGTGAGCAGTTCTTC.

This clonotype was observed a single time. The missing conserved phenylalanine or tryptophan at the end of this CDR3 makes a read error likely. CDR3: CASSVQGWNEQFS. For the CDR3, the DNA is TGTGCCAGCAGTGTGCAGGGTTGGAATGAGCAGTTCTCC. The gene calls are TRBV2 and TRBJ2-1, with a tentative D call TRBD1 (5 bases). The CDR3 is 13 residues long. Germline-derived CDR1 and CDR2 are SNHLY and FYNNEI. Trimming removed 4 bases at V and 7 bases at J, with 11 bases between.

The genes are TRBV12-3 or TRBV12-4 and TRBJ2-7; TRBD2 might be the D (6 bases). The V end lost 5 bases, the J end lost 10 bases, and 15 bases lay between the germline ends. This CDR3 contains 12 residues. The CDR3 is CASSGPGTGQYF. The CDR3 nucleotides are TGTGCCAGCAGTGGGCCCGGGACTGGACAGTACTTC.

This clonotype showed up many times. The chain uses TRBV24-1 and TRBJ2-3, with 7 nucleotides matching TRBD1. The CDR3 extends over 15 amino acids. The junction had 3 bases not matched to a gene; V was cut back by 0 bases and J by 4 bases. From germline, CDR1 is KGHDR and CDR2 SFDVKD. As DNA, the CDR3 is TGTGCCACCAGTGATTTGAAGGGGGCAGCAGATACGCAGTATTTT. Protein: CATSDLKGAADTQYF.

This clonotype appeared a few times. The chain employs TRBV5-6 and TRBJ1-2; a weak D match, TRBD1 (6 bases). The CDR3 length is 15 residues. Per the germline V gene, CDR1 is SGHDT and CDR2 is YYEEEE. Trimming cost V 4 bases and J 3 bases, with 16 bases left between them. In nucleotides, the CDR3 is TGTGCCAGCAGCCTCCGGGGCAGGGGTGACTATGGCTACACCTTC. Amino acids: CASSLRGRGDYGYTF.

The gene calls are TRBV28 and TRBJ2-1; maybe TRBD2 (6 bases). The CDR3 consists of 14 residues. The germline V and J ends were trimmed by 5 bases and 6 bases, with 14 bases remaining between them. The V gene's germline CDR1 is MDHEN and CDR2 SYDVKM. The CDR3 protein is CASSSFGTFNEQFF. The CDR3 DNA reads TGTGCCAGCAGTAGTTTTGGGACTTTCAATGAGCAGTTCTTC.

This clonotype has more than one count but fewer than ten. This chain links TRBV15 with TRBJ2-1; 8 bases map to TRBD2. The V gene's germline CDR1 is LNHNV and CDR2 YYDKDF (reference sequence). This CDR3 region has 19 residues. J gave up 1 base and V 4 bases, and 15 bases lay outside the gene matches. Here the CDR3 DNA reads TGTGCCACCAGCAAACCCCTCCGGGGGGGAACGGGGTCCTACAATGAGCAGTTCTTC. The encoded protein is CATSKPLRGGTGSYNEQFF.

The gene calls are TRBV20-1 and TRBJ1-6; TRBD1 is a possible D gene (6 bases). The CDR3 has 14 amino acids. The germline V gene encodes CDR1 DFQATT and CDR2 SNEGSKA (reference sequence). V lost 6 bases to trimming and J lost 7 bases, with 16 bases between them. CDR3 in amino acids: CSAPVRGANSPLHF. In nucleotides, the CDR3 is TGCAGTGCCCCAGTGCGGGGGGCCAATTCACCCCTCCACTTT.

This clonotype appeared a few times. This chain joins TRBV28 and TRBJ1-3; 9 bases agree with TRBD1. V dropped 6 bases and J dropped 6; count of bases not matched to a gene: 6. CDR3 size: 14 residues. Germline CDR1 MDHEN, CDR2 SYDVKM. The CDR3 loop is CASSSGQGTNTIYF. CDR3 in DNA: TGTGCCAGCAGCTCTGGACAGGGGACAAACACCATATATTTT.

This clonotype was seen a handful of times. The rearrangement links TRBV6-5 to TRBJ2-7; TRBD1 agrees at 10 bases. Germline CDR1 reads MNHEY; CDR2 reads SVGAGI. CDR3 length: 18 residues. The V and J ends lost 2 bases and 3 bases, in that order; junction bases with no gene match: 13. CDR3 loop: CASSYTGFGTGAGYEQYF. The CDR3 DNA sequence: TGTGCCAGCAGTTACACGGGGTTTGGGACAGGGGCCGGCTACGAGCAGTACTTC.

This clonotype occurred a few times. V gene TRBV20-1 combines with J gene TRBJ2-1; D unclear. The CDR3 is 16 residues long. Deletions cut 0 bases from V and 4 bases from J, with 16 bases between. The germline gives CDR1 DFQATT, CDR2 SNEGSKA (reference sequence). Written as DNA, the CDR3 is TGCAGTGCTAGAGATCAGCTGGACCTAACATACAATGAGCAGTTCTTC. Translated, it gives CSARDQLDLTYNEQFF.

This sequence joins TRBV5-1 and TRBJ1-4; D not certain. Germline V gene sequence: CDR1 SGHRS, CDR2 YFSETQ. V lost 0 bases, J lost 5 bases, and 11 bases lay in between. The CDR3 consists of 15 residues. CDR3 nucleotides: TGCGCCAGCAGCTTGGGAGACACCTTAAATGAAAAACTGTTTTTT. It specifies CASSLGDTLNEKLFF.

This clonotype was observed a handful of times. The chain carries TRBV4-3 and TRBJ1-2; D call uncertain. Looked up from germline, CDR1 is LGHNA and CDR2 is YSLEER. This CDR3 spans 14 amino acids. V was pared by 5 bases and J by 0 bases, with 10 bases between. The CDR3 DNA reads TGCGCCAGCAGCGCCGGATTCGCTAACTATGGCTACACCTTC. It yields the protein CASSAGFANYGYTF.

The V gene is TRBV15, the J gene TRBJ2-5, with 10 positions matching TRBD2. The CDR3 contains 16 residues. Germline CDR1 is LNHNV and CDR2 is YYDKDF (reference sequence). Unmatched junction bases numbered 15, after V lost 5 bases and J lost 9 bases. The CDR3 DNA reads TGTGCCACCAGCGAGCTACCTAGCGGGAGCGCCGACGCCCAGTACTTC. Translating gives CATSELPSGSADAQYF.

This clonotype has just a few counts. The J gene is TRBJ2-7, the V gene TRBV7-8, with D perhaps TRBD2 (6 bases). The CDR3 contains 14 residues. V lost 5 bases and J lost 3, with 14 bases in between. CDR1 and CDR2 (germline): SGHVS, FQNEAQ. This CDR3 is CASSKGTSDYEQYF. The CDR3 DNA reads TGTGCCAGCAGCAAAGGGACTTCCGACTACGAGCAGTACTTC.

This sequence joins TRBV20-1 and TRBJ1-2; D gene uncertain. Trimming shortened V by 0 bases and J by 2 bases, and 10 bases separated the two germline ends. Per the germline V gene, CDR1 is DFQATT and CDR2 is SNEGSKA (reference sequence). The CDR3 totals 14 residues. CDR3 residues: CSARDGLDNYGYTF. In nucleotides, the CDR3 is TGCAGTGCTAGAGATGGCCTAGACAACTATGGCTACACCTTC.